The 10 T cell receptor beta chains presented below share a single source sample, sequenced in a study of shared clonotypes between healthy human individuals. Sequencing used immunoSEQ multiplex PCR; TCRdb keeps in-frame clones, though not all of them. The repertoire holds 2 million to 3 million clones, with roughly 93% as singletons. Sequencing was performed on naive CD4+ T cells from PBMCs. The subset is: CD45RA+ positively selected. The origin of the receptors is a man between 18 and 29 years old in good health. Some clones in this sample may be carry-over from other donors' samples.

This clone was counted a single time. The chain carries TRBV7-2 and TRBJ2-6; D may be TRBD2 (5 bases). Trimming took 1 base from V and 0 from J, leaving 7 bases between them. The CDR3 contains 16 residues. Germline V gene lookup returns CDR1 SGHTA and CDR2 FQGNSA. Here the CDR3 DNA reads TGTGCCAGCAGCTTAGGTCGGGGCTCTGGGGCCAACGTCCTGACTTTC. This sequence encodes CASSLGRGSGANVLTF.

The table lists this clone with a few counts. This chain links TRBV10-2 with TRBJ1-5; D is ambiguous. Trimming took off 0 bases at V and 9 bases at J, with 12 bases between the two ends. CDR3 length equals 14 residues. Germline CDR1 is WSHSY and CDR2 is SAAADI. CDR3 in amino acids: CASSESTRLRPQHF. The CDR3 coding sequence is TGCGCCAGCAGTGAGTCGACTCGGCTCCGGCCCCAGCATTTT.

This chain uses TRBV6-6 with TRBJ1-3, with D hard to call. The ends were cut back, 8 bases at V and 8 bases at J, with 25 bases in the middle. CDR3 size: 16 residues. From germline, CDR1 is MNHNY and CDR2 SVGAGI (reference sequence). The CDR3, as DNA: TGTGCCAGCTATACCGTTGCGTCTCAGACCGGGGACACCATATATTTT. This translates into CASYTVASQTGDTIYF.

This chain links TRBV18 with TRBJ2-1; 8 bases fit TRBD2. V lost 1 base, J lost 6 bases, and 2 bases stayed unmatched. CDR1 KGHSH and CDR2 LQKENI come from the germline V gene. The CDR3 consists of 14 residues. CDR3: CASSPRTSLNEQFF. The CDR3 nucleotides are TGTGCCAGCTCACCACGGACTAGCCTCAATGAGCAGTTCTTC.

V usage is TRBV18 and J usage is TRBJ1-5; TRBD1 aligns across 8 bases. Germline V CDR1 and CDR2: KGHSH, LQKENI. Unmatched junction bases numbered 8, after V lost 5 bases and J lost 5 bases. The CDR3 has 15 residues. CDR3 bases: TGTGCCAGCTCAGCTACAGGGGGTTCGGATCAGCCCCAGCATTTT. Its protein is CASSATGGSDQPQHF.

The chain combines TRBV4-1 with TRBJ2-1, with TRBD2 matching over 7 bases. The germline gives CDR1 MGHRA, CDR2 YSYEKL. Trimming took 1 base from V and 2 from J; bases not matched to a gene: 2. The CDR3 totals 15 residues. CDR3 amino acids: CASSQAGLTYNEQFF. The CDR3 DNA is TGCGCCAGCAGCCAAGCGGGACTAACCTACAATGAGCAGTTCTTC.

A single count supports this clone. The genes are TRBV28 and TRBJ2-7; TRBD1 aligns across 9 bases. V lost 2 bases, J lost 6 bases, and 8 bases stayed unmatched. The CDR3 length is 15 residues. The germline gives CDR1 MDHEN, CDR2 SYDVKM. The CDR3 DNA sequence: TGTGCCAGCAGTTTAGGCGGGACAGGGATGGGCGAGCAGTACTTC. Its translation is CASSLGGTGMGEQYF.

CDR3 coding DNA: TGCGCCAGCAGCCCTAGAACAGGGGCCTCAAACACCGGGGAGCTGTTTTTT. This codes for CASSPRTGASNTGELFF. V is TRBV5-1 and J is TRBJ2-2, with 7 nucleotides matching TRBD1. The CDR3 is made up of 17 amino acids. CDR1 is SGHRS and CDR2 is YFSETQ in the germline V gene. The ends lost 4 bases at V and 2 bases at J; junction bases unmatched: 11.

As regards this clone: The same CDR3 also results from other DNA sequences found in this sample. This chain connects TRBV6-6 to TRBJ1-4; no definite D call. Trimming shortened V by 5 bases and J by 3 bases, and 7 bases separated the two germline ends. The CDR3 length is 13 residues. Germline V CDR1 and CDR2: MNHNY, SVGAGI (reference sequence). The CDR3 is CASSATANEKLFF. The DNA for the CDR3 is TGTGCCAGCAGTGCAACAGCTAATGAAAAACTGTTTTTT.

This rearrangement joins TRBV19 to TRBJ2-6; D is possibly TRBD1 (6 bases). V shed 7 bases and J shed 0 bases, with 13 bases lying between them. The V gene's germline CDR1 is LNHDA and CDR2 SQIVND (reference sequence). The CDR3 is 16 amino acids. The CDR3 protein is CASTTGTSSGANVLTF. CDR3 coding DNA: TGTGCCAGTACTACAGGGACATCCTCTGGGGCCAACGTCCTGACTTTC.